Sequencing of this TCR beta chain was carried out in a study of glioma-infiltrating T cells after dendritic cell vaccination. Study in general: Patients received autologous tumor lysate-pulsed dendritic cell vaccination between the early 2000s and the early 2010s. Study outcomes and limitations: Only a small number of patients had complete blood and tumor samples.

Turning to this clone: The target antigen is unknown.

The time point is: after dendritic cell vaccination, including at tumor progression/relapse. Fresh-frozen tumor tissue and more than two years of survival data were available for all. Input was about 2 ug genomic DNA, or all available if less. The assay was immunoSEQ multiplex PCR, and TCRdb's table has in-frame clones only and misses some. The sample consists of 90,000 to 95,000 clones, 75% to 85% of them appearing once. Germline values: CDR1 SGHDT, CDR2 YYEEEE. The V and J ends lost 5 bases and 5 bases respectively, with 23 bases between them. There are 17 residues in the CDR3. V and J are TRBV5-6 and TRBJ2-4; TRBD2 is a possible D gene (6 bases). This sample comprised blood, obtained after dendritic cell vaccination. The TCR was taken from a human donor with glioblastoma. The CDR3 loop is CASRPVPGSGPQNIQYF. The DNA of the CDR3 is TGTGCCAGCAGACCCGTTCCCGGGAGCGGGCCTCAAAACATTCAGTACTTC.